This T cell receptor (beta chain) emerged from a study of T-cell memory formation after mild COVID-19 (dated by TCRdb to the early 2020s). Notes on the research overall: Most TCR sequence clusters were specific to one of the two donors. In a couple of donors, T-cell clones that expanded and contracted after mild COVID-19 were tracked by sequencing TCRalpha and TCRbeta repertoires over time. Two young, previously healthy adult volunteers, one female and one male, were included in the cohort.

Ficoll-Paque density gradient centrifugation was the method used to isolate PBMCs. The sequencing machine was an Illumina NovaSeq 6000. Using 5'RACE with constant-segment primers, TCRalpha and TCRbeta cDNA libraries were constructed, with sample barcodes and unique molecular identifiers added in the process. RNA was extracted from every sample with Trizol reagent. Libraries were amplified in two PCR steps, with a second sample barcode and Illumina TruSeq adapters added in the second step. The libraries were sequenced on an Illumina NovaSeq using 2 x 150 bp paired-end reads. Turning to the authors' computational methods: With migec v1.2.7, reads were demultiplexed and then collapsed into UMI-guided consensus sequences. Using mixcr v2.1.11, UMI consensuses were aligned to TRA and TRB V and J templates and then assembled into clonotypes. Expanded or contracted clonotypes were those called significant by both edgeR and NoisET, with noise models trained on biological replicates. For edgeR calls, a false discovery rate-adjusted p below 0.01 and a log2 fold-change threshold of 1 were applied. As an exploratory analysis of dynamics, max-normalized trajectories of the 1000 most abundant clonotypes were examined with PCA combined with hierarchical clustering. Separately sequenced CD4+ and CD8+ repertoires were used to assign the CD4 or CD8 phenotype of responding clones. Using fastp at Q25 and MiXCR, TCRdb reprocessed the public reads and kept productive beta chains. Duplicate CDR3 protein sequences are folded into a single record with the most common DNA and genes. In this record, the V and J calls reflect TCRdb's handling and not the investigators' own analysis. This sample holds roughly 560,000 distinct CDR3 sequences; roughly 22% were observed only once. Under 15% of the sample lies in the top ten.

The sample holds many counts of this clonotype. Which antigen it targets is not known. No base qualities exist here, and no much larger clone lies one base off it. The study at large found these results: Some responding clones were found in pre-infection memory, which suggests that pre-existing cross-reactive memory T cells took part in the SARS-CoV-2 response. Whether the second-wave clones peaking on day 37 were SARS-CoV-2 specific was not confirmed. The study covered only two mild cases, and larger cohorts including severe cases with pre-infection samples were considered necessary. Contracting CD4+ clones turned up mainly in the CM and EM memory subsets, whereas EMRA was where CD8+ clones were enriched. Clones that contracted from day 15 to 85 showed balanced CD4/CD8 phenotypes, whereas a second wave of clones that expanded from day 15 to 37 leaned towards CD4+.

From the germline V gene, CDR1 is SQVTM and CDR2 is ANQGSEA. Measured from the cysteine to the phenylalanine, the CDR3 is 12 residues long. The kept DNA is CDR3 alone, 36 bases in frame from the first base. V gives up 3 bases and J gives up 7 bases, and the segment between their germline ends measures 12 bases. The sequenced sample consisted of PBMCs or a T cell subset sorted from them (not recorded which). This clonotype originated in an adult woman who had mild COVID-19 (a few samples of this study predate the infection). The sample titles of this study are shuffled in the database, so cell type and time point are left out; the donor was told from shared clones. The sequence links TRBV29-1 to TRBJ2-5; the D segment is perhaps TRBD1 or TRBD2, each sharing 5 matched bases. The CDR3 amino acid sequence is: CSVEGDPGTQYF. The DNA sequence is given as TGCAGCGTTGAGGGGGACCCAGGGACCCAGTACTTC.